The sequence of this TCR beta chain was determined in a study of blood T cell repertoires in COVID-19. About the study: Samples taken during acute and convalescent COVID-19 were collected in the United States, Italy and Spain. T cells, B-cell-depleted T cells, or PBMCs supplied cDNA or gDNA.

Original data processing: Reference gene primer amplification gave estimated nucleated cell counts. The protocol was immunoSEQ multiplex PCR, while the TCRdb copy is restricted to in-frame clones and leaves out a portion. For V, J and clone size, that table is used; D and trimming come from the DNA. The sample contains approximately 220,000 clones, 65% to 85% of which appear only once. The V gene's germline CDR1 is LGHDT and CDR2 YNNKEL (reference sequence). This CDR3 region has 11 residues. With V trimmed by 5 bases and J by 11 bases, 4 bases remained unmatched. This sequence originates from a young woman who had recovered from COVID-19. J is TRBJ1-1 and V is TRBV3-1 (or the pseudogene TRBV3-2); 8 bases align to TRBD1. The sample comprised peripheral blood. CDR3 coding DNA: TGTGCCAGCAGCAACGGACAGGGTGCTTTCTTT. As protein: CASSNGQGAFF.